This TCR beta chain was retrieved from a study of blood T cell repertoires in COVID-19. Study-wide context: PBMCs, B-cell-depleted T cells, or T cells were the source of the cDNA or gDNA that made up the material.

Profiling relied on immunoSEQ multiplex PCR, and the TCRdb table lists in-frame clones only, not all of them. The table has some 200,000 clones, 80% to 90% seen once. Those enrolled, adults aged roughly 18 to 89 years, came from around 25 US areas. The sequence came from a woman between 18 and 29 years old who had recovered from COVID-19. The specimen was PBMCs or T cells enriched from blood (not recorded which).

As DNA, the CDR3 is TGTGCCAGCAGCTTAGTATATTCTGGAAACACCATATATTTT. Residues: CASSLVYSGNTIYF. The chain joins TRBV7-9 to TRBJ1-3; no reliable D call. This CDR3 is built from 14 residues. The V end lost 1 base, the J end lost 1 base, and 5 bases lay between the germline ends. Germline assignment: CDR1 SEHNR and CDR2 FQNEAQ (reference sequence). The complete variable domain, with remaining parts taken from reference TRBV7-9 and TRBJ1-3, reads DTGVSQNPRHKITKRGQNVTFRCDPISEHNRLYWYRQTLGQGPEFLTYFQNEAQLEKSRLLSDRFSAERPKGSFSTLEIQRTEQGDSAMYLCASSLVYSGNTIYFGEGSWLTVV.